This T cell receptor (beta chain) stems from a study of graft-versus-host responses after intestinal transplantation. In the study overall: All of the recipients had induction that used anti-thymocyte globulin, then tacrolimus and steroids for 2 to 3 years.

As regards this clone: Its antigen is not identified.

General study results and limits: Marrow from the recipient contained GvH clones, some of which had appeared first in ileum or blood.

Germline assignment: CDR1 SGHTS and CDR2 YDEGEE. The CDR3 is made up of 15 amino acids. The V end lost 4 bases, the J end lost 2 bases, and 15 bases lay between the germline ends. Assay used: immunoSEQ multiplex PCR; TCRdb lists only in-frame clones, some missing. In the table there are approximately 18,000 clones, around nine tenths of which are singletons. The material was PBMCs, obtained more than 220 days after intestinal transplant. The source of this sequence is a human patient who received an intestinal transplant, so some T cells may come from the graft donor. This chain uses TRBV5-8 with TRBJ2-5; maybe TRBD2 (6 bases). The DNA of the CDR3 is TGTGCCAGCAGCGCCTGGGACTTGACGCAAGAGACCCAGTACTTC. Its translation: CASSAWDLTQETQYF. Using reference TRBV5-8 and TRBJ2-5 for the parts outside the CDR3, the full variable domain is EAGVTQSPTHLIKTRGQQATLRCSPISGHTSVYWYQQALGLGLQFLLWYDEGEERNRGNFPPRFSGRQFPNYSSELNVNALELEDSALYLCASSAWDLTQETQYFGPGTRLLVL.